The 6 T cell receptor beta chains reported below all come from one sample, sequenced in a study of blood T cell repertoires in COVID-19. The table came from immunoSEQ multiplex PCR; TCRdb's copy has only in-frame clones and leaves some out. This sample has some 200,000 clones, with around 82% found just once. The sequenced sample consisted of peripheral blood. Receptors originate from a woman aged 80 or over with acute or convalescent COVID-19.

V usage is TRBV11-2 and J usage is TRBJ1-2, with D perhaps matching TRBD1 (5 bases). The CDR3 sequence is 15 residues long. V lost 5 bases, J lost 0 bases, and 13 bases lay in between. Germline V gives CDR1 SGHAT, CDR2 FQNNGV. CDR3 in amino acids: CASSRRGLANYGYTF. The CDR3, as DNA: TGTGCCAGCAGCCGCCGGGGGTTAGCTAACTATGGCTACACCTTC.

This clone was observed once. The chain recombines TRBV3-1 (or the pseudogene TRBV3-2) with TRBJ1-1; tentatively, D is TRBD1 (5 bases). The CDR3 is 15 amino acids. Germline V gene lookup returns CDR1 LGHDT and CDR2 YNNKEL (reference sequence). V lost 1 base to trimming and J lost 1 base, with 10 bases between them. CDR3 in amino acids: CASSQVARENTEAFF. Here the CDR3 DNA reads TGTGCCAGCAGCCAAGTGGCCAGGGAGAACACTGAAGCTTTCTTT.

The CDR3 DNA follows: TGCGCCAGCAGCTTAGTGATCGGCGGGAACTCCTACAATGAGCAGTTCTTC. Amino acids: CASSLVIGGNSYNEQFF. The genes are TRBV5-1 and TRBJ2-1; a weak D match, TRBD2 (6 bases). There are 17 residues in the CDR3. Between the trimmed V and J ends, which lost 2 bases and 0 bases, there was a span of 15 bases. CDR1 and CDR2 (germline): SGHRS, YFSETQ.

The genes are TRBV7-8 and TRBJ1-1; possibly TRBD1 for D (6 bases). Looked up from germline, CDR1 is SGHVS and CDR2 is FQNEAQ. V was cut by 4 bases and J by 6 bases, with 18 bases left in between. The length of the CDR3 is 15 residues. CDR3 DNA sequence: TGTGCCAGCAGCTCCCACTCTGTCCCAGGGGCTGAAGCTTTCTTT. Protein sequence: CASSSHSVPGAEAFF.

V usage is TRBV7-2 and J usage is TRBJ1-2; no reliable D call. The CDR3 has 13 amino acids. V was pared by 1 base and J by 2 bases, with 5 bases between. The germline V gene encodes CDR1 SGHTA and CDR2 FQGNSA. CDR3 in DNA: TGTGCCAGCAGCTTAGTCCAGAACTATGGCTACACCTTC. Protein product: CASSLVQNYGYTF.

The V and J genes are TRBV6-6 and TRBJ2-7; tentative D call: TRBD2 (6 bases). Trimming shortened V by 5 bases and J by 0 bases, and 17 bases separated the two germline ends. From germline, CDR1 is MNHNY and CDR2 SVGAGI (reference sequence). The CDR3 consists of 16 residues. In DNA form, the CDR3 reads TGTGCCAGCAGTACGCAGCGGGCCCCCGTCTCCTACGAGCAGTACTTC. Translated: CASSTQRAPVSYEQYF.